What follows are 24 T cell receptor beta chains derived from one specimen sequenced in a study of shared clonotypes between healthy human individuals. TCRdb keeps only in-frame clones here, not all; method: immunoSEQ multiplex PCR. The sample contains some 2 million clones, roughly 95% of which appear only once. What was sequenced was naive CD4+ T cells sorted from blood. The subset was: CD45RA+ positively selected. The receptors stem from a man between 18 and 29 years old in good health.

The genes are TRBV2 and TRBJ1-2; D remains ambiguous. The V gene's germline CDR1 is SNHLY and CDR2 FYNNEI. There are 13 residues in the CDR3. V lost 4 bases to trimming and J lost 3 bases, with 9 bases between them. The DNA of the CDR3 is TGTGCCAGCAGTGTAACGGCTGACTATGGCTACACCTTC. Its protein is CASSVTADYGYTF.

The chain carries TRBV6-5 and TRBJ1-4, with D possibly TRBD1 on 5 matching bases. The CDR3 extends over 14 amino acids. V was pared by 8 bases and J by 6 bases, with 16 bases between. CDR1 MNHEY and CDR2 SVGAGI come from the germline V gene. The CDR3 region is CASATAGRDEKLFF. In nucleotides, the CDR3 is TGTGCCAGCGCGACGGCAGGGAGGGATGAAAAACTGTTTTTT.

Here the CDR3 reads CAIFWWQGQDYGYTF. The CDR3 nucleotides read TGTGCCATCTTTTGGTGGCAGGGTCAGGACTATGGCTACACCTTC. The chain couples TRBV7-2 to TRBJ1-2; D possibly corresponds to TRBD1 (5 bases). CDR1 SGHTA and CDR2 FQGNSA come from the germline V gene. The CDR3 totals 15 residues. V was pared by 10 bases and J by 3 bases, with 21 bases between.

The CDR3 nucleotides read TGTGCCAGCAGCCCCCGACGGGGTGGAAACACCATATATTTT. Translated: CASSPRRGGNTIYF. This rearrangement joins TRBV11-2 to TRBJ1-3; no firm D call. V lost 5 bases, J lost 3 bases, and 11 bases lay in between. Germline V CDR1 and CDR2: SGHAT, FQNNGV. This CDR3 is built from 14 residues.

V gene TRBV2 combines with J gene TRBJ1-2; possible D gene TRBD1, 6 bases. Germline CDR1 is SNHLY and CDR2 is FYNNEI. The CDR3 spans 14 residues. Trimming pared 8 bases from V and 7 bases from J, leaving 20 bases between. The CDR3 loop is CASGRVRGDSGYTF. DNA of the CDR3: TGTGCCAGCGGTAGGGTCAGGGGCGATTCTGGCTACACCTTC. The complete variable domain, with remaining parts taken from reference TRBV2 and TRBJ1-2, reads EPEVTQTPSHQVTQMGQEVILRCVPISNHLYFYWYRQILGQKVEFLVSFYNNEISEKSEIFDDQFSVERPDGSNFTLKIRSTKLEDSAMYFCASGRVRGDSGYTFGSGTRLTVV.

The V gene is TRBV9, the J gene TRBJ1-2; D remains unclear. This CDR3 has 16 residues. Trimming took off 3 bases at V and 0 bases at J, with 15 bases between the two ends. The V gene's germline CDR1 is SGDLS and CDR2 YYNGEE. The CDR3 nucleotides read TGTGCCAGCAGCGCCGAACCCCGCCCTTCTAACTATGGCTACACCTTC. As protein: CASSAEPRPSNYGYTF.

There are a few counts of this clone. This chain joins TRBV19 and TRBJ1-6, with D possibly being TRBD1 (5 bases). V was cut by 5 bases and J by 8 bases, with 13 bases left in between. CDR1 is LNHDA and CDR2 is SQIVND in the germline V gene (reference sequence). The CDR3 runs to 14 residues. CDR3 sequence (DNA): TGTGCCAGTAGTGGGACCGCCGACCATTCACCCCTCCACTTT. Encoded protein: CASSGTADHSPLHF.

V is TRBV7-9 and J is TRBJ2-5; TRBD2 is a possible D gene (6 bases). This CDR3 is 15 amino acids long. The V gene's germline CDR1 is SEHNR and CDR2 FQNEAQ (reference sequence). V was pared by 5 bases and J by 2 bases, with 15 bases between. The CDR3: CASSVGTSGQETQYF. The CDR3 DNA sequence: TGTGCCAGCAGCGTAGGGACTTCGGGGCAAGAGACCCAGTACTTC.

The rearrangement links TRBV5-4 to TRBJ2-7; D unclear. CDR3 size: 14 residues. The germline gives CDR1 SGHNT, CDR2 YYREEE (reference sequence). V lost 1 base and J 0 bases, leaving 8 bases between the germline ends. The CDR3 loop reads CASSLSQVSYEQYF. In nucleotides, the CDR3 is TGTGCCAGCAGCTTGAGCCAGGTCTCCTACGAGCAGTACTTC.

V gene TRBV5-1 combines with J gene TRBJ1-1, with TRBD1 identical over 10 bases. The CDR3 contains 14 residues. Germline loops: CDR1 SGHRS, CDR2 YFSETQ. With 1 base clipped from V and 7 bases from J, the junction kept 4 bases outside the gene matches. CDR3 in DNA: TGCGCCAGCAGCTTGTTTGGACAGGGGGGTGAAGCTTTCTTT. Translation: CASSLFGQGGEAFF.

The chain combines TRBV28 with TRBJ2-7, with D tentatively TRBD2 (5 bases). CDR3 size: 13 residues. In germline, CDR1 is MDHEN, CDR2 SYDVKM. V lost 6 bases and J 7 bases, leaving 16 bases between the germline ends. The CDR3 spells CASSYGISGEQYF. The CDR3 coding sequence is TGTGCCAGCAGCTACGGGATCTCGGGGGAGCAGTACTTC.

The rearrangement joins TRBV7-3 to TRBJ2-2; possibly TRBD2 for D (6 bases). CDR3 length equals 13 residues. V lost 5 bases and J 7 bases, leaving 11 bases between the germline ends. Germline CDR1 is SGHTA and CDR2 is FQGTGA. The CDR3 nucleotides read TGTGCCAGCAGCCCGCGGGAAATCGGGGAGCTGTTTTTT. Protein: CASSPREIGELFF.

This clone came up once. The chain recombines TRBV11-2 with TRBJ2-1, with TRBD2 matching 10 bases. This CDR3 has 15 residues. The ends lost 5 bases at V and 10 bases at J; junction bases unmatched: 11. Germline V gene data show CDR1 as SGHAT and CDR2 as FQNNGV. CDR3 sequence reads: CASSPIAGGRWEQFF. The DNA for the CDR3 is TGTGCCAGCAGCCCCATAGCGGGAGGCCGTTGGGAGCAGTTCTTC.

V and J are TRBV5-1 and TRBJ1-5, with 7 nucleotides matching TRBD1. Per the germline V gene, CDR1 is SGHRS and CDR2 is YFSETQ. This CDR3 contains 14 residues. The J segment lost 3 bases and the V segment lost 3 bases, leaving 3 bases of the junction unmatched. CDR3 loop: CASSSTGDNQPQHF. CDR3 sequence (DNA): TGCGCCAGCAGCTCAACAGGGGACAATCAGCCCCAGCATTTT.

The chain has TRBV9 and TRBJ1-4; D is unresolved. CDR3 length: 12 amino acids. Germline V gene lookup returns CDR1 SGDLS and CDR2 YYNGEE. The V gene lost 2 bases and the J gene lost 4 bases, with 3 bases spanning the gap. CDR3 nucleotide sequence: TGTGCCAGCAGCGTCCTTAATGAAAAACTGTTTTTT. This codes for CASSVLNEKLFF.

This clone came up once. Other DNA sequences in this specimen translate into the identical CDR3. The CDR3 coding sequence is TGTGCCAGCAGCGCCGGGACAGCGAACACCGGGGAGCTGTTTTTT. It translates to CASSAGTANTGELFF. The rearrangement links TRBV6-1 to TRBJ2-2, with 7 bases fitting TRBD1. From germline, CDR1 is MNHNS and CDR2 SASEGT. The V gene end was trimmed by 6 bases and the J gene end by 0 bases; junction bases not matched to a gene: 4. This CDR3 is built from 15 residues.

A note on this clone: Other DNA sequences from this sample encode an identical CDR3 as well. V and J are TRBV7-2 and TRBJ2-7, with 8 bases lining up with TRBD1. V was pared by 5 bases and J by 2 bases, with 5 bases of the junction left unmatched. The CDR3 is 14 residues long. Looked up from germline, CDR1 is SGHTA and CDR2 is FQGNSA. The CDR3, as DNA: TGTGCCAGCAGCCCACGGACAGGGACCTACGAGCAGTACTTC. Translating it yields CASSPRTGTYEQYF.

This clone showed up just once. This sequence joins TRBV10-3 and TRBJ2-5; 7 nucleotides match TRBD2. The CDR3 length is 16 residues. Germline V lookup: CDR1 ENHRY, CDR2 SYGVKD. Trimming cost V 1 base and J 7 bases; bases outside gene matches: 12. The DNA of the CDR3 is TGTGCCATCAGTGAGTTTCCGGCAGGCAGGGAGGGGACCCAGTACTTC. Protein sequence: CAISEFPAGREGTQYF.

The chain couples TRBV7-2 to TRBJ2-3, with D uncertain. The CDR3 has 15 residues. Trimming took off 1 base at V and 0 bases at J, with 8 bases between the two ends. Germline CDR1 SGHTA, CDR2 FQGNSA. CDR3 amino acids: CASSLVRVSTDTQYF. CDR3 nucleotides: TGTGCCAGCAGCTTAGTAAGGGTTAGCACAGATACGCAGTATTTT.

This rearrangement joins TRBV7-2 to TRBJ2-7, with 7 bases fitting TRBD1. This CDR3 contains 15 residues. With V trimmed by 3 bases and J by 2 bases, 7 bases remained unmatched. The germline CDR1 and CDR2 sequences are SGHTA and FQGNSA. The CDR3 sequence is CASSFNRGPTYEQYF. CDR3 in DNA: TGTGCCAGCAGCTTTAACAGGGGACCAACCTACGAGCAGTACTTC.

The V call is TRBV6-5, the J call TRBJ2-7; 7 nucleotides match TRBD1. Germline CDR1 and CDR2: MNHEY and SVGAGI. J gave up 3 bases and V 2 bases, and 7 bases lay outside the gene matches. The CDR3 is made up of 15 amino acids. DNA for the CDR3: TGTGCCAGCAGTTACAGCTCGACAGGGAGCTACGAGCAGTACTTC. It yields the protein CASSYSSTGSYEQYF.

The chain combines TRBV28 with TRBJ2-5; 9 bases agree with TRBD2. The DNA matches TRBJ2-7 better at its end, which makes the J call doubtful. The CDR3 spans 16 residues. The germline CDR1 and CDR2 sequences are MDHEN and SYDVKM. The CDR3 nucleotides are TGTGCCAGCAGTTCCCTGGGTAGCGGGGGCTCCTACGAGCAGTACTTC. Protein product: CASSSLGSGGSYEQYF.

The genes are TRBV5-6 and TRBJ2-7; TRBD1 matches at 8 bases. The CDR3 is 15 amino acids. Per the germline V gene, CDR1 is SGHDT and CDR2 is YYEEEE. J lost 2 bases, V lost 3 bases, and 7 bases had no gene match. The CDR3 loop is CASSSRTGFPYEQYF. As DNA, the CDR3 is TGTGCCAGCAGCTCCCGGACAGGGTTCCCCTACGAGCAGTACTTC.

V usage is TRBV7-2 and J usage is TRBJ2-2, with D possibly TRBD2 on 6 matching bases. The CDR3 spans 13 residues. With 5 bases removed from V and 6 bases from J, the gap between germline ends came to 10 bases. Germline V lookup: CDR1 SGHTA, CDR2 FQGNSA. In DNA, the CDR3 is TGTGCCAGCAGCGGCGGGACGGCCGGGGAGCTGTTTTTT. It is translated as CASSGGTAGELFF.